This TCR beta chain derives from a study of cytomegalovirus exposure and HLA in healthy donors. V shed 5 bases and J shed 7 bases, with 17 bases lying between them. The CDR3 contains 14 residues. CDR1 is MDHEN, CDR2 SYDVKM, per germline. This table comes from immunoSEQ multiplex PCR, and its TCRdb copy is limited to in-frame clones, with some not included. The table has more than 130,000 clones, around 90% seen once; the top ten hold approximately 8.5%. This clone showed up just once. The rearrangement links TRBV28 to TRBJ2-5; possible D gene TRBD2, 6 bases. This receptor was identified in a woman between 18 and 30 years old in good health and CMV-seropositive. The sample taken for sequencing was PBMCs. The CDR3 nucleotides are TGTGCCAGCAGTATCAGACTAGTAGGAGGGACCCAGTACTTC. Amino acid sequence: CASSIRLVGGTQYF.